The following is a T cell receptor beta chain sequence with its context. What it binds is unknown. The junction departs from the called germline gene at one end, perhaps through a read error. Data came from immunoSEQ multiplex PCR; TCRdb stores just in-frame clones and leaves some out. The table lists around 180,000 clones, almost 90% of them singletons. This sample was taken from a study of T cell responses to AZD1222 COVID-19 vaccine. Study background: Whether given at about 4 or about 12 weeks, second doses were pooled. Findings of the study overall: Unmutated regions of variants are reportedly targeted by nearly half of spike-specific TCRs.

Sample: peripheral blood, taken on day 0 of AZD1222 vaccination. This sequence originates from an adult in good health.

As DNA, the CDR3 is TGTGCCAGCAGCGCGCGTAGGTCGGGGGGCTCCAACAATGAGCAGTTCTTC. As protein: CASSARRSGGSNNEQFF. The chain employs TRBV7-2 and TRBJ2-1, with D perhaps matching TRBD2 (7 bases). Germline V gives CDR1 SGHTA, CDR2 FQGNSA. The CDR3 is 17 residues long.